A selection of T cell receptor beta chains follows, all from one sample in a study of T-cell memory formation after mild COVID-19. TCRdb re-analysed the 5' RACE reads in MiXCR, keeping a single row per CDR3 protein. The sample lists tens of thousands of distinct CDR3 sequences, about 6.1% seen once, with 0.7% to 0.9% in the top ten. Sample: PBMCs or a T cell subset sorted from them (not recorded which). The source of these receptors is an adult who had mild COVID-19 (a few samples of this study predate the infection). Cell type and time point are not known. Each CDR3 is given with its conserved first and last residue. Expanded clones are given a class, and other clones once, few, many or no size at all.

abundance | j_gene | v_gene | CDR3aa
many | TRBJ2-5 | TRBV5-1 | CASSLAASVETQYF
few | TRBJ1-2 | TRBV20-1 | CSAKELQRKYGYTF
few | TRBJ2-5 | TRBV7-2 | CASSLASDETQYF
few | TRBJ2-7 | TRBV11-1 | CASSLHLQDEQYF
. | TRBJ1-2 | TRBV12-2 | CASRLVFLTANYGYTF
many | TRBJ2-1 | TRBV5-1 | CASSLGGTGGHNEQFF
. | TRBJ2-3 | TRBV9 | CASSPGLAGGGGDTQYF
many | TRBJ1-6 | TRBV20-1 | CSATREGSISPLHF
few | TRBJ2-3 | TRBV14 | CASSQGDFGTDTQYF
many | TRBJ2-1 | TRBV11-1 | CASSSTSGSASEQFF
few | TRBJ2-7 | TRBV7-2 | CASSTYRTGIYEQYF
few | TRBJ1-1 | TRBV18 | CASSPRQAGGINTEAFF
many | TRBJ2-7 | TRBV4-1 | CASSQDRSTYEQYF
. | TRBJ1-1 | TRBV7-2 | CASSIREVGTEAFF
. | TRBJ2-5 | TRBV11-3 | CASSPGLAGAIGETQYF
medium-sized | TRBJ2-1 | TRBV7-2 | CASSLAGDSSYNEQFF
many | TRBJ2-5 | TRBV5-6 | CASSNRRGETQYF
few | TRBJ1-5 | TRBV30 | CAWSAQQVGSQPQHF
many | TRBJ2-1 | TRBV7-9 | CASSPGESSYNEQFF
few | TRBJ1-1 | TRBV20-1 | CSAMMNTEAFF
many | TRBJ2-6 | TRBV21-1 | CASSKENGSGANVLTF
few | TRBJ2-7 | TRBV29-1 | CSVAAGAYEQYF
many | TRBJ2-5 | TRBV7-3 | CASSLTSGRAGETQYF
many | TRBJ2-7 | TRBV12-3/TRBV12-4 | CASSLGVRYEQYF
few | TRBJ2-1 | TRBV19 | CASTKTGKLNEQFF
few | TRBJ2-3 | TRBV12-3/TRBV12-4 | CASVTSGTDTQYF